A single sample gave rise to the 12 T cell receptor beta chains below, sequenced in a study of blood T cell repertoires in COVID-19. Sequencing was performed with immunoSEQ multiplex PCR; in TCRdb, only in-frame clones are kept and a portion is missing. The table has about 300,000 clones, more than 70% seen once. Sequencing used peripheral blood. Receptors originate from a woman in her forties or fifties with acute or convalescent COVID-19.

J is TRBJ2-7 and V is TRBV2; 7 bases align to TRBD2. CDR1 is SNHLY, CDR2 FYNNEI, per germline. The CDR3 runs to 11 residues. The V and J ends lost 10 bases and 5 bases, in that order; junction bases with no gene match: 5. The chain's CDR3 is CATTGLNEQYF. The CDR3 coding sequence is TGTGCCACTACGGGACTAAACGAGCAGTACTTC. Filled out from reference TRBV2 and TRBJ2-7, the complete variable domain reads EPEVTQTPSHQVTQMGQEVILRCVPISNHLYFYWYRQILGQKVEFLVSFYNNEISEKSEIFDDQFSVERPDGSNFTLKIRSTKLEDSAMYFCATTGLNEQYFGPGTRLTVT.

The V and J genes are TRBV9 and TRBJ1-6; perhaps TRBD1 as D (5 bases). The CDR3 sequence is 15 residues long. Germline CDR1 is SGDLS and CDR2 is YYNGEE. Trimming pared 3 bases from V and 4 bases from J, leaving 11 bases between. The CDR3, as DNA: TGTGCCAGCAGCGAGGATACAGGTTATAATTCACCCCTCCACTTT. The encoded protein is CASSEDTGYNSPLHF.

The gene calls are TRBV19 and TRBJ1-6; D is possibly TRBD1 (5 bases). The CDR3 totals 15 residues. Germline V gene sequence: CDR1 LNHDA, CDR2 SQIVND (reference sequence). Trimming took 3 bases from V and 4 from J, leaving 10 bases between them. The CDR3 here is CASSISQGYNSPLHF. For the CDR3, the DNA is TGTGCCAGTAGTATCAGCCAGGGTTATAATTCACCCCTCCACTTT. The whole variable domain, remainder taken from reference TRBV19 and TRBJ1-6, is DGGITQSPKYLFRKEGQNVTLSCEQNLNHDAMYWYRQDPGQGLRLIYYSQIVNDFQKGDIAEGYSVSREKKESFPLTVTSAQKNPTAFYLCASSISQGYNSPLHFGNGTRLTVT.

The chain is built from TRBV4-3 and TRBJ1-6; D is possibly TRBD1 (5 bases). Germline V lookup: CDR1 LGHNA, CDR2 YSLEER. V was pared by 4 bases and J by 10 bases, with 11 bases between. The CDR3 runs to 13 residues. The CDR3 spells CASSRLQGSPLHF. The CDR3, as DNA: TGCGCCAGCAGCCGCCTCCAGGGATCACCCCTCCACTTT.

This sequence joins TRBV14 and TRBJ2-5; 9 bases are a match to TRBD1. With 4 bases clipped from V and 5 bases from J, the junction kept 5 bases outside the gene matches. CDR1 SGHDN and CDR2 FVKESK come from the germline V gene. The CDR3 runs 14 residues. This CDR3 reads CASSRDRVSETQYF. The DNA for the CDR3 is TGTGCCAGCAGCCGGGACAGGGTGTCGGAGACCCAGTACTTC.

The chain links TRBV2 to TRBJ1-1, with D perhaps matching TRBD1 (5 bases). Germline-derived CDR1 and CDR2 are SNHLY and FYNNEI. V was shortened by 5 bases and J by 4 bases, with 11 bases between the two germline ends. The CDR3 runs 13 residues. The CDR3 DNA follows: TGTGCCAGCAGTCCAGGGTTGGGCACTGAAGCTTTCTTT. Protein: CASSPGLGTEAFF.

V is TRBV11-2 and J is TRBJ1-2, with D unresolved. The CDR3 covers 16 residues. In germline, CDR1 is SGHAT, CDR2 FQNNGV. Trimming pared 2 bases from V and 4 bases from J, leaving 17 bases between. The DNA of the CDR3 is TGTGCCAGCAGCTTAAATCTCCCATCCCTAGGCTATGGCTACACCTTC. Its protein product is CASSLNLPSLGYGYTF.

The chain recombines TRBV2 with TRBJ2-5, with TRBD1 matching over 7 bases. The J segment lost 4 bases and the V segment lost 5 bases, leaving 7 bases of the junction unmatched. CDR3 length equals 14 residues. Germline values: CDR1 SNHLY, CDR2 FYNNEI. CDR3 DNA: TGTGCCAGCAGTTTAACAGGGGCCGGAGAGACCCAGTACTTC. As protein: CASSLTGAGETQYF.

The rearrangement uses TRBV11-3 and TRBJ2-1; D perhaps matches TRBD2 (5 bases). CDR3 length: 14 amino acids. V lost 5 bases to trimming and J lost 7 bases, with 15 bases between them. The germline V gene encodes CDR1 SGHNT and CDR2 YENEEA. CDR3 amino acids: CASSHGMRVNEQFF. Here the CDR3 DNA reads TGTGCCAGCAGCCATGGGATGAGGGTTAATGAGCAGTTCTTC.

For the CDR3, the DNA is TGTGCCAGCAGCCATCCGGGACAGGCCTCGATCGGTGAGCAGTTCTTC. Encoded protein: CASSHPGQASIGEQFF. The chain joins TRBV3-1 (or the pseudogene TRBV3-2) to TRBJ2-1; TRBD1 matches at 8 bases. There are 16 residues in the CDR3. Per the germline V gene, CDR1 is LGHDT and CDR2 is YNNKEL (reference sequence). The junction had 13 bases not matched to a gene; V was cut back by 3 bases and J by 9 bases.

The rearrangement links TRBV25-1 to TRBJ1-2, with a tentative D call TRBD1 (5 bases). V was pared by 1 base and J by 1 base, with 10 bases between. Germline CDR1 is MGHDK and CDR2 is SYGVNS. The CDR3 runs 15 residues. For the CDR3, the DNA is TGTGCCAGCAGTGAATCTACAGGAATTAACTATGGCTACACCTTC. Translated, it gives CASSESTGINYGYTF.

The V and J genes are TRBV5-5 and TRBJ1-1; D is possibly TRBD1 (5 bases). Per the germline V gene, CDR1 is SGHKS and CDR2 is YYEKEE (reference sequence). This CDR3 is 11 amino acids long. Trimming removed 6 bases from V and 10 bases from J, with 13 bases in between. The CDR3 DNA follows: TGTGCCAGCACCACAGAAGGGGCAGCTTTCTTT. Protein sequence: CASTTEGAAFF.